This T cell receptor beta chain was found in a study of cytomegalovirus exposure and HLA in healthy donors. In the PCR, 60 Vbeta and 13 Jbeta primers were used. Using immunoSEQ multiplex PCR, the repertoire was profiled, and TCRdb retains in-frame clones only, with some absent. The sample records 130,000 or so clones, approximately 82% being singletons. J was trimmed by 4 bases and V by 4 bases; bases with no gene match: 5. The CDR3 is made up of 14 amino acids. The germline gives CDR1 LNHDA, CDR2 SQIVND (reference sequence). Specimen: PBMCs. The chain employs TRBV19 and TRBJ2-5; 8 bases map to TRBD1. The TCR comes from a woman aged 40 to 50 in good health and CMV-seronegative. CDR3 residues: CASSRQGLGETQYF. The CDR3 bases are TGTGCCAGTAGTAGACAGGGGCTCGGAGAGACCCAGTACTTC.